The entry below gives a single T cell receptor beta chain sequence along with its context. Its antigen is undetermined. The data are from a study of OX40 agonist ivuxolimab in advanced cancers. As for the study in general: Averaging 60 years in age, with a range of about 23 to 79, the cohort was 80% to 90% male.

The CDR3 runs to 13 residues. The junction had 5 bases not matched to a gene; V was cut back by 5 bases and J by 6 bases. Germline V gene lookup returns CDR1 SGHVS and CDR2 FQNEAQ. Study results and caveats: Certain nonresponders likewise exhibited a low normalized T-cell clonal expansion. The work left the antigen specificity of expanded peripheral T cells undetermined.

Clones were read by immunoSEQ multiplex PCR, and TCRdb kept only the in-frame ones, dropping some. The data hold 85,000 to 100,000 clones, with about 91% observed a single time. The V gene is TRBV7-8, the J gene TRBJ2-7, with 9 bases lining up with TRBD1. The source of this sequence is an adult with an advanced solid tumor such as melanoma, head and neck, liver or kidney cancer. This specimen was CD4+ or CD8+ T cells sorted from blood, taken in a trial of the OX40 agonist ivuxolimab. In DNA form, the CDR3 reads TGTGCCAGCAGCAAGGGACAGGGCCTCGAGCAGTACTTC. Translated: CASSKGQGLEQYF.